These T cell receptor beta chains were read from a single sample in a study of OX40 agonist ivuxolimab in advanced cancers. Sequencing was performed with immunoSEQ multiplex PCR; in TCRdb, only in-frame clones are kept and a portion is missing. The repertoire holds under 100,000 clones, with about 85% as singletons. The sequences come from CD4+ or CD8+ T cells sorted from blood, collected in a trial of the OX40 agonist ivuxolimab. Receptor source: an adult with an advanced solid tumor such as melanoma, head and neck, liver or kidney cancer. CDR3s include the opening cysteine and the closing phenylalanine or tryptophan. A D gene is named only where the DNA matches it firmly. Clone size is not always given. Where it is, it says once, few, many or a class for expanded clones.

- - TRBJ2-1 TRBV5-6 CASSLGVSYNEQFF TGTGCCAGCAGCTTGGGGGTTTCCTACAATGAGCAGTTCTTC
- - TRBJ2-2 TRBV9 CASSVRVTEAGELFF TGTGCCAGCAGCGTACGGGTGACAGAGGCCGGGGAGCTGTTTTTT
TRBD1 - TRBJ1-5 TRBV2 CASSRDRGLRSNQPQHF TGTGCCAGCAGCCGGGACAGGGGGCTACGGAGCAATCAGCCCCAGCATTTT
- few TRBJ1-2 TRBV19 CASSSDKNYGYTF TGTGCCAGTAGTTCGGACAAGAACTATGGCTACACCTTC
- - TRBJ1-2 TRBV30 CASHRRGGVYGYTF TGTGCCTCTCACCGCCGGGGGGGCGTTTATGGCTACACCTTC
- - TRBJ2-6 TRBV5-1 CASSLPTGIDNVLTF TGCGCCAGCAGCCTACCAACAGGGATTGACAACGTCCTGACTTTC
- few TRBJ2-2 TRBV28 CASRDNGIQGSGELFF TGTGCCAGCAGGGACAACGGGATCCAGGGTTCCGGGGAGCTGTTTTTT
- - TRBJ2-7 TRBV28 CASSSQGQTYF TGTGCCAGCAGTTCACAGGGCCAGACGTACTTC
TRBD1 - TRBJ1-1 TRBV5-1 CASSWKRSGGDTEAFF TGCGCCAGCAGCTGGAAGAGATCAGGGGGGGACACTGAAGCTTTCTTT
- - TRBJ1-5 TRBV11-2 CASSLDPGSNQPQHF TGTGCCAGCAGCTTAGATCCGGGGAGCAATCAGCCCCAGCATTTT
- - TRBJ2-7 TRBV6-6 CASKHRTYEQYF TGTGCCAGCAAACATAGGACTTACGAGCAGTACTTC
- - TRBJ1-5 TRBV29-1 CSVGGNSNQPQHF TGCAGCGTTGGGGGAAATAGCAATCAGCCCCAGCATTTT
- - TRBJ1-5 TRBV30 CAWSGGGVAQPQHF TGTGCCTGGAGTGGGGGAGGGGTGGCTCAGCCCCAGCATTTT
TRBD1 - TRBJ1-2 TRBV10-3 CAISELALTGAGYTF TGTGCCATCAGTGAACTGGCTCTCACAGGGGCTGGCTACACCTTC
- - TRBJ1-4 TRBV6-6 CASNDPGQPNEKLFF TGTGCCAGCAACGACCCGGGACAACCTAATGAAAAACTGTTTTTT
- - TRBJ1-6 TRBV7-6 CASSLELVGPSYNSPLHF TGTGCCAGCAGCTTAGAACTGGTGGGCCCCTCCTATAATTCACCCCTCCACTTT
- - TRBJ1-4 TRBV5-1 CASSHMLGADNEKLFF TGCGCCAGCAGTCACATGTTGGGGGCGGATAATGAAAAACTGTTTTTT
- - TRBJ1-1 TRBV5-8 CASSLLSWENTEAFF TGTGCCAGCAGCCTCCTTAGTTGGGAGAACACTGAAGCTTTCTTT
- few TRBJ2-4 TRBV2 CASTRGVAKNIQYF TGTGCCAGCACCCGAGGGGTGGCCAAAAACATTCAGTACTTC
- - TRBJ1-3 TRBV10-3 CAISSGRGSSGNTIYF TGTGCCATCAGCAGCGGCAGGGGCTCCTCTGGAAACACCATATATTTT
- - TRBJ2-1 TRBV7-2 CASSLVVSEQFF TGTGCCAGCAGCTTAGTTGTCAGTGAGCAGTTCTTC
- - TRBJ1-1 TRBV30 CAWSVAENTEAFF TGTGCCTGGAGTGTAGCAGAGAACACTGAAGCTTTCTTT
- - TRBJ1-1 TRBV5-1 CASRGEGGGTEAFF TGCGCCAGCAGGGGGGAAGGGGGTGGCACTGAAGCTTTCTTT
- - TRBJ1-3 TRBV6-1 CASTYRSSGNTIYF TGTGCCAGCACTTACAGATCCTCTGGAAACACCATATATTTT
- - TRBJ2-2 TRBV11-2 CASSLQQGSNTGELFF TGTGCCAGCAGCCTCCAACAGGGATCGAACACCGGGGAGCTGTTTTTT
- once TRBJ2-3 TRBV9 CASSVGNTDTQYF TGTGCCAGCAGCGTAGGAAACACAGATACGCAGTATTTT
TRBD2 - TRBJ2-5 TRBV6-1 CASSVGGAQETQYF TGTGCCAGCAGTGTCGGGGGGGCCCAAGAGACCCAGTACTTC
TRBD2 - TRBJ2-3 TRBV5-4 CASSLLDSGEWGDTQYF TGTGCCAGCAGCTTGTTAGATAGCGGGGAATGGGGAGATACGCAGTATTTT
- once TRBJ1-4 TRBV11-2 CASSQGGRTNEKLFF TGTGCCAGCAGCCAAGGGGGACGGACTAATGAAAAACTGTTTTTT
TRBD2 - TRBJ2-1 TRBV27 CASQSGGAAYNEQFF TGTGCCAGCCAAAGCGGGGGGGCCGCCTACAATGAGCAGTTCTTC
TRBD1 - TRBJ1-6 TRBV5-1 CASSLQGARGSPLHF TGCGCCAGCAGCTTACAGGGGGCGCGGGGATCACCCCTCCACTTT
- - TRBJ1-2 TRBV6-4 CASTMRRDVKGYTF TGTGCCAGCACCATGAGACGGGACGTCAAGGGCTACACCTTC
TRBD1 - TRBJ1-4 TRBV30 CAGSGDRANEKLFF TGTGCCGGTTCCGGGGACAGGGCGAATGAAAAACTGTTTTTT
- - TRBJ1-3 TRBV5-1 CASSLTREKGNTIYF TGCGCCAGCAGCTTAACCAGGGAGAAGGGAAACACCATATATTTT
TRBD1 - TRBJ2-7 TRBV28 CASNDPGQGANEQYF TGTGCCAGCAACGACCCGGGACAGGGGGCTAATGAGCAGTACTTC
- - TRBJ2-2 TRBV19 CASSIGGGDTGELFF TGTGCCAGTAGTATTGGCGGCGGAGACACCGGGGAGCTGTTTTTT
- - TRBJ2-3 TRBV19 CASSITDTQYF TGTGCCAGTAGTATAACAGATACGCAGTATTTT
- - TRBJ1-6 TRBV2 CASSEVGNTISPLHF TGTGCCAGCAGTGAGGTCGGAAATACCATTTCACCCCTCCACTTT
- - TRBJ1-3 TRBV6-1 CASRSPSGPGNTIYF TGTGCCAGCAGGAGCCCTTCGGGCCCTGGAAACACCATATATTTT
TRBD2 - TRBJ2-3 TRBV2 CASTPGLAGLDTQYF TGTGCCAGCACTCCGGGACTAGCGGGGTTAGATACGCAGTATTTT
- - TRBJ2-3 TRBV7-3 CASSPGQFSTDTQYF TGTGCCAGCAGCCCAGGGCAGTTTAGCACAGATACGCAGTATTTT
TRBD2 - TRBJ2-7 TRBV19 CASSLKAGIRYEQYF TGTGCCAGTAGTCTCAAAGCGGGGATTCGCTACGAGCAGTACTTC
- - TRBJ1-5 TRBV19 CASNGGYSNQPQHF TGTGCCAGTAATGGGGGGTATAGCAATCAGCCCCAGCATTTT
- - TRBJ2-2 TRBV11-2 CASSSLKGGGELFF TGTGCCAGCAGCTCTCTTAAAGGTGGAGGGGAGCTGTTTTTT
TRBD2 - TRBJ2-5 TRBV4-2 CASSQGLAGGPQETQYF TGTGCCAGCAGCCAGGGACTAGCGGGGGGGCCGCAAGAGACCCAGTACTTC
- - TRBJ1-1 TRBV2 CASETRARTEAFF TGTGCCAGCGAAACACGAGCCCGGACTGAAGCTTTCTTT
TRBD2 - TRBJ2-1 TRBV19 CASSRLAGGLYNEQFF TGTGCCAGTAGTCGCCTAGCGGGGGGTCTTTACAATGAGCAGTTCTTC
- - TRBJ2-1 TRBV7-3 CASSLTPGGEQFF TGTGCCAGCAGCTTAACCCCTGGAGGTGAGCAGTTCTTC
- - TRBJ1-1 TRBV9 CASSEGGNTEAFF TGTGCCAGCAGCGAGGGGGGGAACACTGAAGCTTTCTTT